This T cell receptor beta chain was identified in a study of CD8 T cells in ankylosing spondylitis. This clonotype was counted at least ten times. The target antigen is unknown. The J segment lost 5 bases and the V segment lost 1 base, leaving 0 bases of the junction unmatched. CDR1 DFQATT and CDR2 SNEGSKA come from the germline V gene (reference sequence). The CDR3 consists of 12 residues. Making use of molecular barcodes, quantitative 5'-RACE generated TCR beta libraries. TCRdb re-analysed the 5' RACE reads in MiXCR, keeping a single row per CDR3 protein. The table lists 180,000 or so distinct CDR3 sequences, more than 9% of them singletons. Notes on the study in general: Disease-linked clones were CD8+ and relatively rare in peripheral blood. A TCR beta motif of several highly homologous variants seemed to mark ankylosing spondylitis blood. Matched ankylosing spondylitis synovial fluid reportedly contained a significantly enriched population of disease-linked clones.

The specimen was blood, either unsorted or a sorted T cell fraction (not recorded which). This chain links TRBV20-1 with TRBJ2-3; 7 nucleotides align to TRBD2. This sequence originates from a male donor with ankylosing spondylitis or in good health (not recorded which). The DNA of the CDR3 is TGCAGTGCTAGAGCTAGCGGAGATACGCAGTATTTT. Its protein product is CSARASGDTQYF.